The rows below give T cell receptor beta chains drawn from one sample of a study of blood T cells in healthy people across ages. TCRdb ran MiXCR on the 5' RACE reads and lists one entry per CDR3 protein. The table includes around 900,000 distinct CDR3 sequences, more than 25% detected once. Sequenced input: blood. The receptors were sampled from a woman at least 80 years old in good health. Both conserved end residues are part of each CDR3. The D gene is left open where the match is weak. Not every row has a clone size; where given, it reads once, few, many or a size class.

j_call | d_call | v_call | clone_size | cdr3_aa | cdr3_nt
TRBJ1-2 | NA | TRBV20-1 | few | CSARDPWAYGYTF | TGCAGTGCTAGAGATCCGTGGGCCTATGGCTACACCTTC
TRBJ2-5 | NA | TRBV6-6 | NA | CASSSAPGLQETQYF | TGTGCCAGCAGTTCCGCACCGGGCCTACAAGAGACCCAGTACTTC
TRBJ1-4 | NA | TRBV3-1 | NA | CASSLLTANEKLFF | TGTGCCAGCAGCCTACTTACGGCGAATGAAAAACTGTTTTTT
TRBJ2-7 | TRBD1 | TRBV5-1 | many | CASSLVQGANEQYF | TGCGCCAGCAGCTTGGTACAGGGGGCCAACGAGCAGTACTTC
TRBJ2-4 | NA | TRBV9 | NA | CASSEVTGNIQYF | TGTGCCAGCAGCGAAGTTACCGGAAACATTCAGTACTTC
TRBJ2-1 | NA | TRBV7-2 | NA | CASSPGWGGEQFF | TGTGCCAGCAGCCCGGGCTGGGGTGGAGAGCAGTTCTTC
TRBJ1-4 | NA | TRBV6-5 | once | CASSTERGEKLSF | TGTGCCAGCAGTACGGAGAGAGGGGAAAAACTGTCTTTT
TRBJ2-3 | TRBD1 | TRBV7-9 | few | CASSSQGVVGDTQYF | TGTGCCAGCAGCTCCCAGGGGGTCGTGGGAGATACGCAGTATTTT
TRBJ1-1 | NA | TRBV18 | few | CASSPPGRGYTEAFF | TGTGCCAGCTCACCACCCGGACGGGGATACACTGAAGCTTTCTTT
TRBJ2-7 | TRBD1 | TRBV27 | many | CASSPTGTGTYEQYF | TGTGCCAGCAGTCCGACCGGGACAGGGACCTACGAGCAGTACTTC
TRBJ2-1 | TRBD2 | TRBV7-2 | NA | CVSSLVLLAGKRYNEQFF | TGTGTCAGCAGCCTAGTCTTACTAGCGGGTAAGAGGTACAATGAGCAGTTCTTC
TRBJ1-4 | TRBD1 | TRBV7-2 | few | CASSLTYRVRGRANEKLFF | TGTGCCAGCAGCTTAACATATCGCGTCAGGGGGCGGGCTAATGAAAAACTGTTTTTT
TRBJ2-1 | NA | TRBV6-5 | many | CASRLGGLPNEQFF | TGTGCCAGCAGACTAGGGGGGCTCCCCAATGAGCAGTTCTTC
TRBJ2-6 | NA | TRBV6-6 | many | CASSYPRDAGANVLTF | TGTGCCAGCAGTTATCCCAGGGATGCTGGGGCCAACGTCCTGACTTTC
TRBJ1-1 | NA | TRBV3-1 | few | CASTPGGGTEAFF | TGTGCCAGCACCCCAGGAGGTGGTACTGAAGCTTTCTTT
TRBJ2-5 | TRBD2 | TRBV6-2/TRBV6-3 | few | CASSYSRAGIQETQYF | TGTGCCAGCAGTTACTCACGAGCGGGGATTCAAGAGACCCAGTACTTC
TRBJ2-5 | TRBD2 | TRBV20-1 | many | CSADGLAAQETQYF | TGCAGTGCTGACGGACTAGCGGCTCAAGAGACCCAGTACTTC
TRBJ1-4 | NA | TRBV6-1 | NA | CASNRINEKRFF | TGTGCCAGCAACCGGATTAATGAAAAACGGTTTTTT
TRBJ2-1 | TRBD1 | TRBV20-1 | NA | CSALDRGSYNEQFF | TGCAGTGCTCTCGACAGGGGGTCCTACAATGAGCAGTTCTTC
TRBJ2-1 | NA | TRBV7-2 | many | CASSLSVPTYNEQFF | TGTGCCAGCAGTCTTAGCGTCCCCACCTACAATGAGCAGTTCTTC
TRBJ1-2 | TRBD1 | TRBV7-2 | many | CASSPGQGPYGYTF | TGTGCCAGCAGCCCCGGACAGGGTCCCTATGGCTACACCTTC
TRBJ2-6 | NA | TRBV11-2 | many | CASSLAVSISGANVLTF | TGTGCCAGCAGCTTAGCCGTCAGCATCTCTGGGGCCAACGTCCTGACTTTC
TRBJ2-7 | TRBD1 | TRBV11-2 | many | CASSGSRTGFYEQYF | TGTGCCAGCAGCGGCTCAAGGACAGGGTTTTACGAGCAGTACTTC
TRBJ2-3 | NA | TRBV5-4 | few | CASSAAATSTDTQYF | TGTGCCAGCAGCGCCGCGGCAACAAGCACAGATACGCAGTATTTT
TRBJ2-7 | TRBD1 | TRBV18 | many | CASSPWDRGYEQYF | TGTGCCAGCTCACCCTGGGACAGGGGTTACGAGCAGTACTTC
TRBJ2-7 | TRBD1 | TRBV7-2 | few | CASSFRATVTGGSEQYF | TGTGCCAGCAGCTTTCGGGCCACCGTGACAGGGGGAAGTGAGCAGTACTTC
TRBJ2-1 | NA | TRBV5-5 | many | CASSLEGVRANNEQFF | TGTGCCAGCAGCTTGGAAGGGGTTAGGGCCAACAATGAGCAGTTCTTC
TRBJ2-1 | TRBD1 | TRBV6-4 | NA | CASSDSLTGYNEQFF | TGTGCCAGCAGTGACTCACTGACAGGGTACAATGAGCAGTTCTTC
TRBJ2-1 | TRBD2 | TRBV5-1 | NA | CASTTSGSYNEQFF | TGCGCCAGCACTACTAGCGGGAGTTACAATGAGCAGTTCTTC
TRBJ2-2 | NA | TRBV27 | NA | CASSPPEGGPGELFF | TGTGCCAGCAGTCCACCAGAAGGGGGGCCCGGGGAGCTGTTTTTT
TRBJ2-2 | NA | TRBV30 | NA | CAWSEANTGELFF | TGTGCCTGGAGTGAGGCAAACACCGGGGAGCTGTTTTTT
TRBJ1-1 | TRBD1 | TRBV20-1 | NA | CSAGQGAHTEAFF | TGCAGTGCTGGTCAGGGGGCCCACACTGAAGCTTTCTTT
TRBJ1-1 | TRBD1 | TRBV10-3 | few | CAANRGLGAENEAFF | TGTGCCGCAAACAGGGGGCTGGGGGCTGAAAACGAAGCTTTCTTT